Listed below are T cell receptor beta chains from one sample, sequenced in a study of T cell responses to AZD1222 COVID-19 vaccine. Method: immunoSEQ multiplex PCR; TCRdb's copy keeps in-frame clones and lacks some. The sample carries 60,000 to 100,000 clones, roughly 94% recorded once. Sequencing was performed on peripheral blood, taken on day 0 of MenACWY control vaccination. These receptors originate from an adult in good health. CDR3s include the opening cysteine and the closing phenylalanine or tryptophan. D genes are given only for firm matches. Clone sizes are given selectively: once, few, many, or a class where the clone is expanded.

clone_size: -
j_call: TRBJ2-7
v_call: TRBV5-1
d_call: -
cdr3_aa: CASSLGLLTDSYEQYF
cdr3_nt: TGCGCCAGCAGCTTGGGACTCCTGACTGACTCCTACGAGCAGTACTTC

clone_size: -
j_call: TRBJ2-7
v_call: TRBV7-9
d_call: TRBD2
cdr3_aa: CASSFLAGVGEQYF
cdr3_nt: TGTGCCAGCAGCTTTCTAGCGGGAGTAGGCGAGCAGTACTTC

clone_size: -
j_call: TRBJ1-1
v_call: TRBV20-1
d_call: TRBD1
cdr3_aa: CSASRRRGGAGTEAFF
cdr3_nt: TGCAGTGCTAGTAGAAGGAGAGGGGGCGCGGGCACTGAAGCTTTCTTT

clone_size: -
j_call: TRBJ1-2
v_call: TRBV28
d_call: TRBD1
cdr3_aa: CASSQGQGEGYTF
cdr3_nt: TGTGCCAGCAGTCAGGGACAGGGTGAAGGCTACACCTTC

clone_size: -
j_call: TRBJ2-5
v_call: TRBV15
d_call: -
cdr3_aa: CATSRDQVGQETQYF
cdr3_nt: TGTGCCACCAGCAGAGATCAGGTGGGGCAAGAGACCCAGTACTTC

clone_size: -
j_call: TRBJ1-4
v_call: TRBV19
d_call: -
cdr3_aa: CASTVSGTDEKLFF
cdr3_nt: TGTGCCAGTACTGTTTCGGGGACTGATGAAAAACTGTTTTTT

clone_size: -
j_call: TRBJ2-2
v_call: TRBV19
d_call: -
cdr3_aa: CASSLGQNTGELFF
cdr3_nt: TGTGCCAGTAGCCTGGGACAGAACACCGGGGAGCTGTTTTTT

clone_size: -
j_call: TRBJ1-1
v_call: TRBV5-1
d_call: TRBD1
cdr3_aa: CASSPFPQGARNTEAFF
cdr3_nt: TGCGCCAGCAGCCCATTCCCCCAGGGGGCCCGGAACACTGAAGCTTTCTTT

clone_size: -
j_call: TRBJ1-5
v_call: TRBV3-1/TRBV3-2
d_call: -
cdr3_aa: CASSQDDKTQHF
cdr3_nt: TGTGCCAGCAGCCAAGATGATAAGACCCAGCATTTT

clone_size: -
j_call: TRBJ1-4
v_call: TRBV7-8
d_call: -
cdr3_aa: CASSPPYGRSRGELFF
cdr3_nt: TGTGCCAGCAGCCCACCGTATGGGCGATCGAGGGGGGAACTGTTTTTT

clone_size: -
j_call: TRBJ2-7
v_call: TRBV19
d_call: -
cdr3_aa: CASSHRGAYEQYF
cdr3_nt: TGTGCCAGTAGCCATCGCGGGGCCTACGAGCAGTACTTC

clone_size: -
j_call: TRBJ1-5
v_call: TRBV2
d_call: -
cdr3_aa: CASSWLLQDQPQHF
cdr3_nt: TGTGCCAGCAGTTGGTTGTTACAGGATCAGCCCCAGCATTTT

clone_size: -
j_call: TRBJ2-7
v_call: TRBV10-3
d_call: TRBD2
cdr3_aa: CAISPSGESYEQYF
cdr3_nt: TGTGCCATCAGTCCTAGCGGGGAATCCTACGAGCAGTACTTC

clone_size: -
j_call: TRBJ2-1
v_call: TRBV7-3
d_call: TRBD1
cdr3_aa: CASSLSSGQGGSEQFF
cdr3_nt: TGTGCCAGCAGCTTAAGTTCGGGACAGGGTGGCAGTGAGCAGTTCTTC

clone_size: -
j_call: TRBJ2-5
v_call: TRBV12-3/TRBV12-4
d_call: -
cdr3_aa: CASSFREFGTQYF
cdr3_nt: TGTGCCAGCAGTTTTAGAGAATTCGGGACCCAGTACTTC

clone_size: -
j_call: TRBJ2-1
v_call: TRBV5-1
d_call: -
cdr3_aa: CASSRSGEQFF
cdr3_nt: TGCGCCAGCAGCCGCTCCGGCGAGCAGTTCTTC

clone_size: once
j_call: TRBJ2-1
v_call: TRBV11-2
d_call: TRBD2
cdr3_aa: CASSPLTRTSARNEQFF
cdr3_nt: TGTGCCAGCAGCCCTCTCACCCGGACTAGCGCCCGGAATGAGCAGTTCTTC

clone_size: -
j_call: TRBJ1-3
v_call: TRBV6-5
d_call: -
cdr3_aa: CASARPGDTIYF
cdr3_nt: TGTGCCAGCGCCCGTCCCGGGGACACCATATATTTT

clone_size: -
j_call: TRBJ1-6
v_call: TRBV28
d_call: TRBD1
cdr3_aa: CASRQGKNSPLHF
cdr3_nt: TGTGCCAGCCGACAGGGGAAAAATTCACCCCTCCACTTT

clone_size: -
j_call: TRBJ1-1
v_call: TRBV5-5
d_call: -
cdr3_aa: CASSFLGGTEAFF
cdr3_nt: TGTGCCAGCAGCTTCTTAGGCGGCACTGAAGCTTTCTTT

clone_size: -
j_call: TRBJ2-7
v_call: TRBV5-4
d_call: TRBD2
cdr3_aa: CASSDGGVGGDYEQYF
cdr3_nt: TGTGCCAGCAGCGATGGGGGGGTAGGAGGGGACTACGAGCAGTACTTC

clone_size: once
j_call: TRBJ2-5
v_call: TRBV7-3
d_call: -
cdr3_aa: CASSLSGYQETQYF
cdr3_nt: TGTGCCAGCAGCTTATCTGGGTACCAAGAGACCCAGTACTTC

clone_size: -
j_call: TRBJ2-5
v_call: TRBV5-8
d_call: TRBD1
cdr3_aa: CASSLETGFQETQYF
cdr3_nt: TGTGCCAGCAGCTTGGAGACAGGGTTCCAAGAGACCCAGTACTTC

clone_size: -
j_call: TRBJ1-1
v_call: TRBV6-4
d_call: -
cdr3_aa: CASSAEVNTEAFF
cdr3_nt: TGTGCCAGCAGTGCTGAGGTGAACACTGAAGCTTTCTTT

clone_size: -
j_call: TRBJ2-7
v_call: TRBV18
d_call: -
cdr3_aa: CASSPTPRGGYEQYF
cdr3_nt: TGTGCCAGCTCACCCACACCCAGGGGAGGGTACGAGCAGTACTTC

clone_size: few
j_call: TRBJ2-1
v_call: TRBV5-1
d_call: TRBD2
cdr3_aa: CASSSPGLAGGNEQFF
cdr3_nt: TGCGCCAGCAGCTCACCGGGACTAGCGGGGGGCAATGAGCAGTTCTTC

clone_size: -
j_call: TRBJ2-2
v_call: TRBV11-1
d_call: -
cdr3_aa: CASSLVRGANTGELFF
cdr3_nt: TGTGCCAGCAGCTTAGTTCGTGGGGCGAACACCGGGGAGCTGTTTTTT

clone_size: -
j_call: TRBJ1-6
v_call: TRBV23-1
d_call: -
cdr3_aa: CASRFNRWRQRNSPLHF
cdr3_nt: TGCGCCAGCAGATTCAATAGGTGGAGACAACGAAATTCACCCCTCCACTTT

clone_size: -
j_call: TRBJ2-7
v_call: TRBV5-6
d_call: -
cdr3_aa: CASSSTGTYYEQYF
cdr3_nt: TGTGCCAGCAGCTCAACCGGGACATACTACGAGCAGTACTTC

clone_size: -
j_call: TRBJ1-1
v_call: TRBV6-6
d_call: -
cdr3_aa: CASSPQENTEAFF
cdr3_nt: TGTGCCAGCAGTCCACAGGAGAACACTGAAGCTTTCTTT

clone_size: -
j_call: TRBJ1-1
v_call: TRBV6-2/TRBV6-3
d_call: -
cdr3_aa: CASSPLATVNTEAFF
cdr3_nt: TGTGCCAGCAGCCCACTTGCCACAGTTAACACTGAAGCTTTCTTT

clone_size: -
j_call: TRBJ1-2
v_call: TRBV6-1
d_call: -
cdr3_aa: CASSEGFQGIDGYTF
cdr3_nt: TGTGCCAGCAGTGAAGGGTTCCAGGGGATAGATGGCTACACCTTC

clone_size: -
j_call: TRBJ2-2
v_call: TRBV5-6
d_call: -
cdr3_aa: CASSFRQVNTGELFF
cdr3_nt: TGTGCCAGCAGCTTCCGTCAGGTGAACACCGGGGAGCTGTTTTTT

clone_size: -
j_call: TRBJ2-7
v_call: TRBV10-1
d_call: TRBD2
cdr3_aa: CASKEVGGIFYEQYF
cdr3_nt: TGCGCCAGCAAAGAGGTCGGGGGGATTTTCTACGAGCAGTACTTC

clone_size: once
j_call: TRBJ1-1
v_call: TRBV5-1
d_call: TRBD1
cdr3_aa: CASSRDSQNTEAFF
cdr3_nt: TGCGCCAGCAGCAGGGACAGCCAGAACACTGAAGCTTTCTTT

clone_size: -
j_call: TRBJ1-1
v_call: TRBV7-9
d_call: TRBD1
cdr3_aa: CASSPPGDRGHAEAFF
cdr3_nt: TGTGCCAGCAGCCCCCCGGGTGACAGGGGTCACGCTGAAGCTTTCTTT

clone_size: few
j_call: TRBJ1-5
v_call: TRBV28
d_call: -
cdr3_aa: CASLDVRNQPQHF
cdr3_nt: TGTGCCAGCCTCGACGTTCGCAATCAGCCCCAGCATTTT

clone_size: -
j_call: TRBJ2-3
v_call: TRBV3-1/TRBV3-2
d_call: TRBD2
cdr3_aa: CASSQDYPTSGRSTDTQYF
cdr3_nt: TGTGCCAGCAGCCAAGATTACCCGACTAGCGGGAGGAGCACAGATACGCAGTATTTT

clone_size: once
j_call: TRBJ1-4
v_call: TRBV28
d_call: -
cdr3_aa: CASGGSPTNEKLFF
cdr3_nt: TGTGCCAGCGGGGGGAGTCCAACTAATGAAAAACTGTTTTTT